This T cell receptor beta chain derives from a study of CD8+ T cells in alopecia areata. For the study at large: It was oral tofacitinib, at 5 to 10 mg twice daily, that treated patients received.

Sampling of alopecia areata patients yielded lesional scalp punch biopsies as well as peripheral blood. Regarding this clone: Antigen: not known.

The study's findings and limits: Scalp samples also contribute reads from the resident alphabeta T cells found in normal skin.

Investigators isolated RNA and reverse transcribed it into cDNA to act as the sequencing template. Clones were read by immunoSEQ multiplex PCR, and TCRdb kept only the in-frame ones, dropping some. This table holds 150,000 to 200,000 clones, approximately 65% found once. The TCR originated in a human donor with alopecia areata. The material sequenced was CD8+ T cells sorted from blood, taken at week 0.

The CDR3 bases are TGCGCCAGCAGCCAAGATCCACAGCCCAGGAGCTATGGCTACACCTTC. It codes for CASSQDPQPRSYGYTF. This chain uses TRBV4-1 with TRBJ1-2; D call uncertain. Per the germline V gene, CDR1 is MGHRA and CDR2 is YSYEKL. V gave up 0 bases and J gave up 4 bases, with 15 bases separating them. The CDR3 has 16 amino acids.